The sequence of this T cell receptor beta chain was determined in a study of blood T cell repertoires in COVID-19. Study details: Italy, Spain and the United States were the sources of the convalescent and acute COVID-19 samples.

Each participant's cohort was designated according to participant-reported clinical history. Some clones are missing from TCRdb's copy, which holds only in-frame ones; the method was immunoSEQ multiplex PCR. The sample yields about 500,000 clones, about 90% seen once. This CDR3 is built from 16 residues. Deletions cut 0 bases from V and 6 bases from J, with 17 bases between. From germline, CDR1 is LGHNA and CDR2 YNFKEQ. The genes are TRBV4-2 and TRBJ1-2; TRBD1 might be the D (5 bases). Sequences were obtained from PBMCs or T cells enriched from blood (not recorded which). This clonotype was sampled from a woman between 18 and 30 years old who had recovered from COVID-19. CDR3 DNA sequence: TGTGCCAGCAGCCAAGATAGGGGCAGCCGGCCTAATGGCTACACCTTC. Encoded protein: CASSQDRGSRPNGYTF.